These T cell receptor beta chains were read from a single sample in a study of T cell responses to AZD1222 COVID-19 vaccine. TCRdb's copy holds only in-frame clones and misses some; the assay was immunoSEQ multiplex PCR. This repertoire shows about 120,000 clones, 92% found once; its top ten account for around 15%. The source was peripheral blood, collected on day 0 of AZD1222 vaccination. The receptors here all came from an adult in good health. The CDR3 runs from the conserved cysteine through the conserved F or W. The D gene is left open where the match is weak. Size is omitted from some rows. Given values are once, few, many or a class for expanded clones.

d_call clone_size j_call v_call cdr3_aa cdr3_nt
. . TRBJ2-7 TRBV13 CASSLGVLGAGPYEQYF TGTGCCAGCAGCTTAGGTGTGTTGGGAGCGGGCCCCTACGAGCAGTACTTC
. . TRBJ1-2 TRBV27 CASSFLGGLYGYTF TGTGCCAGCAGTTTTCTTGGGGGACTCTATGGCTACACCTTC
. . TRBJ1-2 TRBV7-2 CASSARPEGDGYTF TGTGCCAGCAGCGCCCGCCCGGAGGGGGATGGCTACACCTTC
. . TRBJ1-2 TRBV24-1 CATSDSEGPSANYGYTF TGTGCCACCAGTGATTCGGAAGGGCCGTCAGCTAACTATGGCTACACCTTC
. . TRBJ1-3 TRBV5-1 CASSLTQPGLGVSTIYF TGCGCCAGCAGCTTGACCCAACCTGGCCTGGGGGTTAGCACCATATATTTT
. . TRBJ2-7 TRBV7-8 CASSLVGGPTYEQYF TGTGCCAGCAGCTTAGTGGGCGGGCCCACCTACGAGCAGTACTTC
. . TRBJ2-2 TRBV23-1 CASSQSYEGRVNTGELFF TGCGCCAGCAGTCAATCGTACGAGGGACGGGTCAACACCGGGGAGCTGTTTTTT
. . TRBJ1-4 TRBV11-2 CASSLNWYQPTNEKLFF TGTGCCAGCAGCTTAAACTGGTACCAGCCAACTAATGAAAAACTGTTTTTT
TRBD1 . TRBJ2-7 TRBV4-3 CASSQGAPGTGGEQYF TGCGCCAGCAGCCAGGGCGCCCCCGGGACAGGGGGCGAGCAGTACTTC
. few TRBJ2-1 TRBV15 CATSTSTSPYNEQFF TGTGCCACCAGCACGTCAACTAGTCCCTACAATGAGCAGTTCTTC
. . TRBJ1-1 TRBV10-2 CASRAYGGEAFF TGCGCCAGCAGGGCCTATGGGGGTGAAGCTTTCTTT
. . TRBJ2-7 TRBV7-2 CASSLGLVAEQYF TGTGCCAGCAGCTTAGGATTGGTGGCCGAGCAGTACTTC
. . TRBJ1-1 TRBV21-1 CASSSRGDTEAFF TGTGCCAGCAGCTCGCGGGGGGACACTGAAGCTTTCTTT
. . TRBJ1-6 TRBV12-3/TRBV12-4 CASSSTTASPLHF TGTGCCAGCAGTTCGACGACAGCTTCACCCCTCCACTTT
. . TRBJ1-6 TRBV3-1/TRBV3-2 CASSQDFKPPRIAYNSPLHF TGTGCCAGCAGCCAAGATTTTAAGCCCCCTAGAATAGCCTATAATTCACCCCTCCACTTT
. . TRBJ1-2 TRBV9 CASSVVAGRDYGYTF TGTGCCAGCAGCGTTGTAGCTGGAAGGGACTATGGCTACACCTTC
. . TRBJ1-5 TRBV6-5 CASSYSSDQPQHF TGTGCCAGCAGTTACTCCAGCGATCAGCCCCAGCATTTT
. . TRBJ1-1 TRBV7-8 CASSLRDGTEAFF TGTGCCAGCAGCTTAAGGGACGGCACTGAAGCTTTCTTT
. . TRBJ2-2 TRBV5-6 CASSLWAAPTGELFF TGTGCCAGCAGCTTGTGGGCGGCGCCCACCGGGGAGCTGTTTTTT
TRBD2 . TRBJ2-2 TRBV5-1 CASSLSLASGELFF TGCGCCAGCAGCTTGTCACTAGCGTCCGGGGAGCTGTTTTTT
. . TRBJ1-1 TRBV7-9 CASRTGQTEAFF TGTGCCAGCAGGACCGGACAGACTGAAGCTTTCTTT
. once TRBJ1-5 TRBV28 CASSLERGIYSNQPQHF TGTGCCAGCAGTTTAGAGCGTGGCATCTATAGCAATCAGCCCCAGCATTTT
TRBD1 . TRBJ1-3 TRBV6-2/TRBV6-3 CASSQIGTVLSGNTIYF TGTGCCAGCAGTCAAATCGGGACAGTACTTTCTGGAAACACCATATATTTT
. few TRBJ1-1 TRBV19 CASSIVPTEAFF TGTGCCAGTAGTATAGTTCCCACTGAAGCTTTCTTT
TRBD1 . TRBJ1-3 TRBV12-3/TRBV12-4 CASSLGTGDTIYF TGTGCCAGCAGTTTAGGGACAGGAGACACCATATATTTT
. . TRBJ2-1 TRBV7-2 CASSLGPVGNEQFF TGTGCCAGCAGCTTAGGGCCGGTGGGTAATGAGCAGTTCTTC
. . TRBJ2-3 TRBV19 CASSIMGTGTITDTQYF TGTGCCAGTAGTATCATGGGGACCGGGACCATCACAGATACGCAGTATTTT
TRBD1 . TRBJ2-1 TRBV2 CASSELGQGVSYNEQFF TGTGCCAGCAGTGAGCTGGGACAGGGGGTCTCCTACAATGAGCAGTTCTTC
. . TRBJ2-5 TRBV13 CASSLDGGQETQYF TGTGCCAGCAGCTTAGATGGGGGCCAAGAGACCCAGTACTTC
. . TRBJ1-1 TRBV27 CASSPFFQGTEAFF TGTGCCAGCAGTCCCTTCTTTCAAGGGACTGAAGCTTTCTTT
. . TRBJ2-1 TRBV11-2 CASSWVLGPSYNEQFF TGTGCCAGCAGCTGGGTACTCGGCCCCTCCTACAATGAGCAGTTCTTC
. few TRBJ2-7 TRBV5-6 CASSLGRGQDFYEQYF TGTGCCAGCAGCTTGGGACGGGGGCAGGACTTCTACGAGCAGTACTTC
. . TRBJ1-2 TRBV5-6 CASSLEEGNYGYTF TGTGCCAGCAGCTTGGAAGAAGGGAACTATGGCTACACCTTC
. few TRBJ2-5 TRBV5-6 CASSRVAGEFVETQYF TGTGCCAGCAGCCGGGTGGCAGGGGAGTTCGTAGAGACCCAGTACTTC
. . TRBJ1-2 TRBV14 CASSQEVRHGYTF TGTGCCAGCAGCCAAGAGGTCAGGCATGGCTACACCTTC
TRBD2 . TRBJ2-5 TRBV9 CASSVDGAGGETQYF TGTGCCAGCAGCGTAGACGGAGCGGGAGGTGAGACCCAGTACTTC
TRBD2 . TRBJ2-1 TRBV4-3 CASSQDIASGVANEQFF TGCGCCAGCAGCCAAGATATCGCTAGCGGAGTTGCCAATGAGCAGTTCTTC
TRBD1 once TRBJ1-6 TRBV10-1 CASSAGTGNNSPLHF TGCGCCAGCAGCGCCGGGACAGGGAATAATTCACCCCTCCACTTT
. . TRBJ2-7 TRBV19 CASSMNPSGEQYF TGTGCCAGTAGTATGAACCCAAGTGGGGAGCAGTACTTC
TRBD1 . TRBJ2-7 TRBV5-1 CASSFTSGGPAYEQYF TGCGCCAGCAGCTTTACCTCAGGGGGTCCGGCCTACGAGCAGTACTTC
TRBD1 . TRBJ1-5 TRBV7-6 CASSPTGGGYSNQPQHF TGTGCCAGCAGCCCGACAGGGGGCGGTTATAGCAATCAGCCCCAGCATTTT
. . TRBJ2-7 TRBV24-1 CATSDGPRGEQYF TGTGCCACCAGTGACGGCCCCCGCGGCGAGCAGTACTTC
. . TRBJ1-2 TRBV14 CASSQNHRLHRRPNYGYTF TGTGCCAGCAGCCAAAACCATCGATTACACAGGAGGCCTAACTATGGCTACACCTTC
TRBD2 . TRBJ2-3 TRBV7-9 CASSHLSGGVDTQYF TGTGCCAGCAGCCACCTCAGCGGGGGAGTAGATACGCAGTATTTT
. . TRBJ1-1 TRBV4-3 CASSPQGYGEAFF TGCGCCAGCAGTCCCCAGGGTTACGGTGAAGCTTTCTTT
TRBD1 . TRBJ2-2 TRBV28 CASSLPGTGATGELFF TGTGCCAGCAGTTTACCCGGGACAGGGGCAACCGGGGAGCTGTTTTTT
TRBD1 . TRBJ1-2 TRBV27 CASGRTGNYGYTF TGTGCCAGCGGACGGACAGGCAACTATGGCTACACCTTC
. . TRBJ2-5 TRBV7-2 CASSLGPGETQYF TGTGCCAGCAGCTTGGGCCCTGGGGAGACCCAGTACTTC
TRBD2 . TRBJ2-1 TRBV4-1 CASSGLAGGKNYNEQFF TGCGCCAGCAGCGGGCTAGCGGGAGGGAAAAATTACAATGAGCAGTTCTTC
. . TRBJ1-1 TRBV10-1 CASSEGGQNTEAFF TGCGCCAGCAGTGAAGGGGGGCAGAACACTGAAGCTTTCTTT
. . TRBJ1-1 TRBV28 CASSKAGVNTEAFF TGTGCCAGCAGTAAGGCCGGGGTGAACACTGAAGCTTTCTTT
. . TRBJ2-5 TRBV27 CASSWVGYQETQYF TGTGCCAGCAGTTGGGTGGGGTACCAAGAGACCCAGTACTTC
. . TRBJ2-1 TRBV4-1 CASSHLWEYEQFF TGCGCCAGCAGCCACCTATGGGAGTACGAGCAGTTCTTC
. . TRBJ2-3 TRBV19 CASSEDTRTDTQYF TGTGCCAGTAGTGAGGACACCAGAACAGATACGCAGTATTTT
. . TRBJ2-7 TRBV6-5 CASRGWESGEQYF TGTGCCAGCAGAGGGTGGGAGAGTGGTGAGCAGTACTTC
. . TRBJ1-2 TRBV3-1/TRBV3-2 CASSQDRTSGYTF TGTGCCAGCAGCCAAGATAGGACTTCGGGCTACACCTTC
TRBD1 . TRBJ1-2 TRBV7-2 CASSHPGQGNGYTF TGTGCCAGCAGCCACCCGGGACAGGGGAATGGCTACACCTTC